The next 16 T cell receptor beta chains were all read from a single sample in a study of sequential checkpoint blockade in melanoma. Repertoires were generated with immunoSEQ multiplex PCR, while TCRdb's copy carries only in-frame clones and drops some. The data contain about 32,000 clones, around 82% of them seen just once; the ten biggest clones take up 15% to 20%. The treatment is: randomized to nivolumab then ipilimumab (arm A) or the reverse (arm B). Source: CD8+ T cells sorted from blood (inferred from file names), taken from a patient given nivolumab and ipilimumab in sequence. The receptors derive from a human donor with melanoma.

This clone appeared once. V gene TRBV19 combines with J gene TRBJ2-5, with 7 positions matching TRBD2. Germline trimming cut 5 bases from V and 2 bases from J; bases unmatched to any gene: 2. CDR1 LNHDA and CDR2 SQIVND come from the germline V gene (reference sequence). There are 13 residues in the CDR3. CDR3 loop: CASSDSGQETQYF. DNA of the CDR3: TGTGCCAGTAGTGATAGCGGGCAAGAGACCCAGTACTTC.

This clone was recorded once. The chain is built from TRBV9 and TRBJ1-2; possible D gene TRBD1, 5 bases. Germline CDR1 reads SGDLS; CDR2 reads YYNGEE. Trimming left V 2 bases short and J 0 bases short, with 11 bases between. CDR3 size: 15 residues. CDR3 coding DNA: TGTGCCAGCAGCGTTTATGGGGCCTCTAACTATGGCTACACCTTC. Translated, it gives CASSVYGASNYGYTF.

The chain links TRBV9 to TRBJ2-2; 9 nucleotides line up with TRBD2. The V and J ends lost 6 bases and 4 bases, in that order; junction bases with no gene match: 4. Germline values: CDR1 SGDLS, CDR2 YYNGEE. CDR3 size: 14 residues. Written as DNA, the CDR3 is TGTGCCAGCATAGCGGGAGATACCACCGGGGAGCTGTTTTTT. It encodes CASIAGDTTGELFF.

This rearrangement joins TRBV6-5 to TRBJ2-7, with D possibly TRBD2 on 5 matching bases. V shed 3 bases and J shed 2 bases, with 17 bases lying between them. This CDR3 has 16 residues. Germline CDR1 and CDR2: MNHEY and SVGAGI. CDR3: CASSYSTGSEAYEQYF. CDR3 DNA: TGTGCCAGCAGTTATTCGACGGGGTCGGAGGCCTACGAGCAGTACTTC.

This sequence joins TRBV9 and TRBJ1-2; 8 bases are a match to TRBD1. This CDR3 region has 13 residues. Germline V lookup: CDR1 SGDLS, CDR2 YYNGEE. V dropped 0 bases and J dropped 12; count of bases not matched to a gene: 7. The CDR3 sequence is CASSVGGRGRHTF. The DNA of the CDR3 is TGTGCCAGCAGCGTAGGAGGCAGGGGGCGGCACACCTTC.

This chain joins TRBV2 and TRBJ1-2; perhaps TRBD1 as D (5 bases). The V end lost 10 bases, the J end lost 1 base, and 16 bases lay between the germline ends. Germline V CDR1 and CDR2: SNHLY, FYNNEI. The CDR3 length is 14 residues. This chain's CDR3 is CAIIRQRRNYGYTF. The DNA of the CDR3 is TGTGCCATCATCAGACAGAGACGTAACTATGGCTACACCTTC. The full variable domain, completed using reference TRBV2 and TRBJ1-2, is EPEVTQTPSHQVTQMGQEVILRCVPISNHLYFYWYRQILGQKVEFLVSFYNNEISEKSEIFDDQFSVERPDGSNFTLKIRSTKLEDSAMYFCAIIRQRRNYGYTFGSGTRLTVV.

V gene TRBV27 combines with J gene TRBJ2-3; 14 positions agree with TRBD2. The V gene end was trimmed by 5 bases and the J gene end by 2 bases; junction bases not matched to a gene: 12. Germline V gene lookup returns CDR1 MNHEY and CDR2 SMNVEV (reference sequence). The CDR3 runs to 19 residues. CDR3 residues: CASSHPQGLAGDFTDTQYF. DNA of the CDR3: TGTGCCAGCAGTCACCCCCAGGGACTAGCGGGAGATTTCACAGATACGCAGTATTTT.

V gene TRBV27 combines with J gene TRBJ2-1; a weak D match, TRBD2 (5 bases). The V and J ends lost 3 bases and 3 bases respectively, with 9 bases between them. The CDR3 is 14 amino acids. Germline V lookup: CDR1 MNHEY, CDR2 SMNVEV (reference sequence). This CDR3 reads CASSFRGYYNEQFF. The CDR3 DNA follows: TGTGCCAGCAGTTTCCGGGGTTACTACAATGAGCAGTTCTTC.

This clone was detected a few times. This sequence joins TRBV4-1 and TRBJ2-3; 16 bases align to TRBD2. Germline V lookup: CDR1 MGHRA, CDR2 YSYEKL. The CDR3 sequence is 15 residues long. Unmatched junction bases numbered 3, after V lost 5 bases and J lost 7 bases. CDR3 DNA: TGCGCCAGCAGCGCGGGACTAGCGGGAGGGAATACGCAGTATTTT. Its translation: CASSAGLAGGNTQYF.

The CDR3 spells CASSLVLSGSTGELFF. DNA for the CDR3: TGTGCCAGCAGCTTAGTCTTAAGCGGGTCTACCGGGGAGCTGTTTTTT. The rearrangement uses TRBV7-6 and TRBJ2-2, with a weak D call TRBD2 (6 bases). This CDR3 is built from 16 residues. The germline V gene encodes CDR1 SGHVS and CDR2 FNYEAQ. V was pared by 1 base and J by 5 bases, with 14 bases between.

The chain couples TRBV7-9 to TRBJ2-3; TRBD2 aligns across 9 bases. The V gene's germline CDR1 is SEHNR and CDR2 FQNEAQ (reference sequence). Trimming removed 1 base from V and 6 bases from J; junction bases left unmatched: 8. CDR3 length: 16 residues. CDR3 sequence (DNA): TGTGCCAGCAGCTTAGGAGAGCGGGAGGTATTGGATACGCAGTATTTT. It translates to CASSLGEREVLDTQYF.

The CDR3 DNA follows: TGTGCCAGCAGTTGGGGGGGCTCGTCCTACGAGCAGTACTTC. Translated: CASSWGGSSYEQYF. The gene calls are TRBV27 and TRBJ2-5, with D perhaps TRBD2 (7 bases). The J call may be in error: the DNA end matches TRBJ2-7 better. In germline, CDR1 is MNHEY, CDR2 SMNVEV (reference sequence). The CDR3 sequence is 14 residues long.

To note about this clone: One end of the junction fails to match germline, which may point to a read error. J is TRBJ1-6 and V is TRBV27; TRBD1 is a possible D gene (5 bases). The CDR3 totals 13 residues. Germline CDR1 reads MNHEY; CDR2 reads SMNVEV (reference sequence). The CDR3 region has the DNA TGTGCCAGCAGTTTAATGCGGAAAGGGGCTTTGGACTTT. It translates to CASSLMRKGALDF.

The rearrangement uses TRBV6-5 and TRBJ1-1; 10 bases are a match to TRBD1. V lost 2 bases and J lost 7; bases outside the gene matches: 4. The CDR3 contains 14 residues. CDR1 MNHEY and CDR2 SVGAGI come from the germline V gene. The CDR3 sequence: CASSYGTGDFEAFF. In DNA form, the CDR3 reads TGTGCCAGCAGTTACGGGACAGGGGATTTTGAAGCTTTCTTT.

The chain couples TRBV28 to TRBJ1-2, with TRBD1 as a possible D gene (6 bases). Trimming cost V 3 bases and J 0 bases, with 8 bases left between them. The CDR3 is 14 residues long. The germline V gene has CDR1 MDHEN and CDR2 SYDVKM. The CDR3 reads CASSLRTANYGYTF. CDR3 DNA: TGTGCCAGCAGTTTGAGGACAGCTAACTATGGCTACACCTTC.

The V and J genes are TRBV7-6 and TRBJ2-7; D may be TRBD2 (6 bases). The CDR3 covers 18 residues. Germline-derived CDR1 and CDR2 are SGHVS and FNYEAQ. Between the trimmed V and J ends, which lost 5 bases and 1 base, there was a span of 24 bases. DNA of the CDR3: TGTGCCAGCAGCCCGACGCCTCGGCGAGGGACTCGGTCCTACGAGCAGTACTTC. The encoded protein is CASSPTPRRGTRSYEQYF.